This T cell receptor beta chain was found in a study of shared clonotypes between healthy human individuals. Study-level information: There were three CD4 naive, three CD4 memory, two CD8 naive and one CD8 memory plates per donor.

The CDR3 is 14 amino acids. V was pared by 10 bases and J by 4 bases, with 4 bases of the junction left unmatched. Germline V gene sequence: CDR1 MNHNS, CDR2 SASEGT. Execution of the assay was at deep level. Sequenced by immunoSEQ multiplex PCR; TCRdb stores in-frame clones only, minus some. The sample has about 2.4 million clones; over 85% are singletons. This chain joins TRBV6-1 and TRBJ2-3, with 14 nucleotides matching TRBD2. This TCR derives from a young man in good health. The sequencing sample was made of naive CD4+ T cells sorted from blood. Indicated subset: CD45RA+ positively selected. The CDR3 DNA sequence: TGTGCCATCAGGACTAGCGGGGGGTCAGATACGCAGTATTTT. It codes for CAIRTSGGSDTQYF.